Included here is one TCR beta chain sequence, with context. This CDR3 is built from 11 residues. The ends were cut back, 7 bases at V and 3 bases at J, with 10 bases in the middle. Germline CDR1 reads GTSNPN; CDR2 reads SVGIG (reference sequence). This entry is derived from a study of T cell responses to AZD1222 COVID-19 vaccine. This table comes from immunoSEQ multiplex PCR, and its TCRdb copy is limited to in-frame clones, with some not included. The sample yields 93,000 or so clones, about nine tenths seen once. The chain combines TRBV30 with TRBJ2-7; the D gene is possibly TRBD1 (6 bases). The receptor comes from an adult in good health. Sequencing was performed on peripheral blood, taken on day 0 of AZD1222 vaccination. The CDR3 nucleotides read TGTGCCTCGGCCAGGGGCTACGAGCAGTACTTC. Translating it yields CASARGYEQYF.